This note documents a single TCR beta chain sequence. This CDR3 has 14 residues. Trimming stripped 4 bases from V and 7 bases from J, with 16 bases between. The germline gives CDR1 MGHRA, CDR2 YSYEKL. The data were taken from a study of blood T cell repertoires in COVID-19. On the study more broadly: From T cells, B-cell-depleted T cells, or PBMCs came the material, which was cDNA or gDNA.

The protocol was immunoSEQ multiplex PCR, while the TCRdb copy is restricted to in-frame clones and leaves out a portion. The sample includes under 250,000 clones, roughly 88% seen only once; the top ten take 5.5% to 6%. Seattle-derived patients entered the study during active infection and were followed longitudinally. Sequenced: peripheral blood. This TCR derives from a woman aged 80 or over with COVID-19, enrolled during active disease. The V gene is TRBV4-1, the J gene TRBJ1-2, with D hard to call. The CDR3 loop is CASSLAGNPGGYTF. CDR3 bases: TGCGCCAGCAGCCTGGCCGGGAACCCCGGTGGCTACACCTTC.